One T cell receptor (beta chain) is described in this entry. What it binds is unknown. These data belong to a study of beta chain features in type 1 diabetes. The wider study: Healthy donors, compared against patients, showed similar age, gender and cell yields.

Study results and limitations: It was possible that PCR favored shorter templates, equally so in patients and controls. Moderately but significantly shorter TCRB CDR3s were found in Type 1 diabetes patients in all four CD4+ subsets. Relative to healthy donors, patients appeared to have naive, central memory and Treg TCRB repertoires that were more similar.

V lost 6 bases to trimming and J lost 6 bases; unmatched junction nucleotides: 5. The CDR3 is made up of 13 amino acids. CDR1 is SNHLY, CDR2 FYNNEI, per germline. Sequencing targeted expressed TCRB transcripts, as all isolated RNA had been reverse transcribed. Approximately 3.6 million reads per sample on average were obtained from naive, central memory and regulatory T cell samples. The repertoire was sequenced with immunoSEQ multiplex PCR; TCRdb's copy has only in-frame clones and lacks some. The sample shows roughly 180,000 clones, roughly 8% of them seen only once. Sample: central memory CD4+ T cells from blood. The sequence came from a man aged 18-30 years with type 1 diabetes. This chain joins TRBV2 and TRBJ1-1, with 9 nucleotides matching TRBD1. CDR3 in DNA: TGTGCCAGCAGCGAACAGGGGGCGGCTGAAGCTTTCTTT. Protein: CASSEQGAAEAFF.